The 12 T cell receptor beta chains in this list originate from one sample, sequenced in a study of PD-1 blockade in classical Hodgkin lymphoma. Following autologous stem cell transplantation, relapse occurred in every patient, and exposure to brentuximab vedotin varied. Generated by immunoSEQ multiplex PCR, the TCRdb table keeps only in-frame clones and is missing some. The sample yields about 22,000 clones, roughly 75% seen once. Material: peripheral blood mononuclear cells (PBMCs), obtained before the second cycle of nivolumab. These receptors all come from a human donor with classical Hodgkin lymphoma.

This clone was found once. This rearrangement joins TRBV6-1 to TRBJ2-7; a weak D match, TRBD2 (6 bases). The CDR3 contains 12 residues. V lost 6 bases, J lost 3 bases, and 9 bases lay in between. Germline lookup yields CDR1 MNHNS and CDR2 SASEGT. CDR3 in amino acids: CASRGGIYEQYF. DNA of the CDR3: TGTGCCAGCAGGGGGGGAATCTACGAGCAGTACTTC.

The chain is built from TRBV7-9 and TRBJ2-7; a possible D gene is TRBD2 (6 bases). Trimming took 2 bases from V and 5 from J, leaving 13 bases between them. Germline CDR1 is SEHNR and CDR2 is FQNEAQ (reference sequence). The CDR3 extends over 14 amino acids. CDR3 region: CASSLSWGVHEQYF. The CDR3 nucleotides are TGTGCCAGCAGCTTATCATGGGGGGTCCACGAGCAGTACTTC.

V usage is TRBV6-1 and J usage is TRBJ1-6; perhaps TRBD1 as D (5 bases). CDR3 size: 15 residues. V was clipped by 4 bases and J by 6 bases, with 13 bases between them. The germline V gene encodes CDR1 MNHNS and CDR2 SASEGT. CDR3 sequence (DNA): TGTGCCAGCAGTGCCCCGAAGGGGAGTAATTCACCCCTCCACTTT. Translating it yields CASSAPKGSNSPLHF.

This clone was seen a handful of times. This sequence joins TRBV7-9 and TRBJ2-5; 9 nucleotides align to TRBD1. In germline, CDR1 is SEHNR, CDR2 FQNEAQ (reference sequence). With 2 bases clipped from V and 1 base from J, the junction kept 11 bases outside the gene matches. The CDR3 has 18 amino acids. This chain's CDR3 is CASSLPRQGVIIQETQYF. Here the CDR3 DNA reads TGTGCCAGCAGCTTACCGAGACAGGGGGTGATAATCCAAGAGACCCAGTACTTC.

This chain connects TRBV30 to TRBJ2-7; 12 positions agree with TRBD2. With 7 bases clipped from V and 5 bases from J, the junction kept 12 bases outside the gene matches. CDR1 is GTSNPN and CDR2 is SVGIG in the germline V gene (reference sequence). This CDR3 is 15 amino acids long. The DNA for the CDR3 is TGTGCCTCAACCCCCCTAGCGGGAGGGTCCGACGAGCAGTACTTC. It yields the protein CASTPLAGGSDEQYF.

The chain joins TRBV29-1 to TRBJ2-7, with TRBD2 matching 13 bases. CDR1 is SQVTM and CDR2 is ANQGSEA in the germline V gene. CDR3 size: 12 residues. V lost 7 bases and J lost 5; bases outside the gene matches: 2. CDR3 DNA: TGCAGCGGGACTAGCGGGAGCCACGAGCAGTACTTC. Protein sequence: CSGTSGSHEQYF.

The gene calls are TRBV28 and TRBJ2-3; 7 bases line up with TRBD2. V trimming: 3 bases; J trimming: 3 bases; junction bases outside the gene matches: 6. In germline, CDR1 is MDHEN, CDR2 SYDVKM. The CDR3 contains 15 residues. In DNA, the CDR3 is TGTGCCAGCAGTTTCTTACAGCGGGAAACAGATACGCAGTATTTT. The encoded protein is CASSFLQRETDTQYF.

The V gene is TRBV7-6, the J gene TRBJ2-7; maybe TRBD2 (6 bases). V lost 5 bases and J lost 4, with 27 bases in between. CDR1 and CDR2 (germline): SGHVS, FNYEAQ. The CDR3 contains 18 residues. The CDR3 nucleotides are TGTGCCAGCAGCGCAAACGCCCCAAGGGCTAGCGTCGAGTACGAGCAGTACTTC. This encodes CASSANAPRASVEYEQYF.

This clone came up once. The V gene is TRBV10-3, the J gene TRBJ2-1; 11 bases are shared with TRBD2. This CDR3 has 15 amino acids. V was pared by 5 bases and J by 4 bases, with 4 bases of the junction left unmatched. Per the germline V gene, CDR1 is ENHRY and CDR2 is SYGVKD. CDR3 DNA: TGTGCCATCAGTCTTGGGACTAGCGGATACAATGAGCAGTTCTTC. It translates to CAISLGTSGYNEQFF.

V gene TRBV15 combines with J gene TRBJ1-2; no reliable D call. V was trimmed by 0 bases and J by 4 bases, leaving 18 bases between them. Per germline, CDR1 LNHNV and CDR2 YYDKDF (reference sequence). The CDR3 has 17 residues. The CDR3 loop is CATSRDLLAPDPYGYTF. The CDR3 coding sequence is TGTGCCACCAGCAGAGATCTTTTGGCACCGGACCCCTATGGCTACACCTTC.

The rearrangement joins TRBV6-5 to TRBJ1-1; 7 bases map to TRBD1. The V and J ends lost 6 bases and 4 bases, in that order; junction bases with no gene match: 8. CDR1 MNHEY and CDR2 SVGAGI come from the germline V gene. The CDR3 is 14 amino acids. CDR3 loop: CASREDREGTEAFF. CDR3 bases: TGTGCCAGCAGAGAAGACAGGGAGGGCACTGAAGCTTTCTTT.

The chain employs TRBV28 and TRBJ1-5; TRBD1 matches at 11 bases. The CDR3 loop spans 16 amino acids. Germline loops: CDR1 MDHEN, CDR2 SYDVKM. V shed 3 bases, J shed 6 bases, and the junction held 7 bases outside the gene matches. DNA for the CDR3: TGTGCCAGCAGTTTGACGGACAGGGGGCAGCGTCAGCCCCAGCATTTT. Translated, it gives CASSLTDRGQRQPQHF.